What follows are 27 T cell receptor beta chains derived from one specimen sequenced in a study of cytomegalovirus exposure and HLA in healthy donors. PCR involved 60 Vbeta and 13 Jbeta primers. Generated by immunoSEQ multiplex PCR, the TCRdb table keeps only in-frame clones and is missing some. This sample has roughly 98,000 clones, with approximately 74% found just once. Source material: PBMCs. The receptors were sampled from a female donor in good health and CMV-seropositive.

This chain joins TRBV4-3 and TRBJ2-7; tentative D call: TRBD1 (6 bases). Germline V lookup: CDR1 LGHNA, CDR2 YSLEER. V lost 2 bases, J lost 8 bases, and 22 bases lay in between. CDR3 length: 16 residues. CDR3: CASSQSTGSRAVKQYF. CDR3 DNA: TGCGCCAGCAGCCAATCAACAGGGAGCAGAGCGGTCAAGCAGTACTTC.

The CDR3 coding sequence is TGTGCCAGCAGCTTATATTCCCACACCGGGGAGCTGTTTTTT. Its translation is CASSLYSHTGELFF. This chain uses TRBV11-1 with TRBJ2-2; no firm D call. This CDR3 contains 14 residues. CDR1 and CDR2 from the germline V gene are SGHAT and FQDESV (reference sequence). Between the trimmed V and J ends, which lost 2 bases and 3 bases, there was a span of 7 bases.

The rearrangement joins TRBV6-6 to TRBJ1-2; no clear D. Germline assignment: CDR1 MNHNY and CDR2 SVGAGI (reference sequence). With 2 bases removed from V and 7 bases from J, the gap between germline ends came to 14 bases. The length of the CDR3 is 14 residues. The CDR3 DNA reads as TGTGCCAGCAGTTACGGCGGGGATAAGGCTGGCTACACCTTC. Protein sequence: CASSYGGDKAGYTF.

The rearrangement joins TRBV4-3 to TRBJ2-7; D uncertain. The CDR3 extends over 16 amino acids. V shed 1 base and J shed 0 bases, with 13 bases lying between them. Germline assignment: CDR1 LGHNA and CDR2 YSLEER. The chain's CDR3 is CASSQAYTWSSYEQYF. DNA for the CDR3: TGCGCCAGCAGCCAAGCCTATACCTGGAGCTCCTACGAGCAGTACTTC.

The rearrangement joins TRBV6-1 to TRBJ2-7; D is unclear. The germline CDR1 and CDR2 sequences are MNHNS and SASEGT. This CDR3 comprises 14 residues. Trimming removed 3 bases from V and 0 bases from J, with 9 bases in between. The CDR3 here is CASSDNWASYEQYF. The CDR3 nucleotides read TGTGCCAGCAGTGACAACTGGGCCTCCTACGAGCAGTACTTC.

The V and J genes are TRBV7-2 and TRBJ2-1; TRBD2 agrees at 15 bases. This CDR3 region has 16 residues. The V gene's germline CDR1 is SGHTA and CDR2 FQGNSA. Trimming removed 3 bases from V and 10 bases from J; junction bases left unmatched: 7. The CDR3 DNA sequence: TGTGCCAGCAGCTTCCCCGGACTAGCGGGGGGGCAAGAGCAGTTCTTC. This codes for CASSFPGLAGGQEQFF.

V usage is TRBV9 and J usage is TRBJ1-1; weak D call: TRBD1 (5 bases). V was cut by 3 bases and J by 6 bases, with 24 bases left in between. The germline gives CDR1 SGDLS, CDR2 YYNGEE. There are 17 residues in the CDR3. The CDR3 DNA sequence: TGTGCCAGCAGCGCAGACAGTACACCCCGTAGAATATCTGAAGCTTTCTTT. Protein sequence: CASSADSTPRRISEAFF.

About this clone itself: The junction differs from germline at one of its ends, possibly a read error. V usage is TRBV7-7 and J usage is TRBJ2-7; 9 nucleotides line up with TRBD2. The length of the CDR3 is 17 residues. Germline V gene data show CDR1 as SSHAT and CDR2 as FNYEAQ (reference sequence). The CDR3 nucleotides read TGTGCTAGCAGCACCCCCGGGCGGGCGGGGGGGTCCTACGAGCAGTACTTC. Translated, it gives CASSTPGRAGGSYEQYF.

This clone was seen only once. The chain recombines TRBV10-1 with TRBJ1-6; 9 bases fit TRBD1. The CDR3 has 15 amino acids. V was clipped by 4 bases and J by 9 bases; unmatched bases: 7. Germline assignment: CDR1 WNHNN and CDR2 SYGVQD (reference sequence). Here the CDR3 reads CASSGGTGGRSPLHF. DNA of the CDR3: TGCGCCAGCAGTGGAGGAACAGGGGGCCGTTCACCCCTCCACTTT.

V is TRBV10-3 and J is TRBJ2-2; D may be TRBD2 (5 bases). The CDR3 extends over 15 amino acids. Between the trimmed V and J ends, which lost 11 bases and 1 base, there was a span of 17 bases. Germline V gives CDR1 ENHRY, CDR2 SYGVKD. The CDR3 here is CASRLGVGNTGELFF. DNA of the CDR3: TGTGCCTCCAGGCTGGGAGTGGGGAACACCGGGGAGCTGTTTTTT.

The chain has TRBV19 and TRBJ2-7; D ambiguous. CDR1 is LNHDA and CDR2 is SQIVND in the germline V gene (reference sequence). CDR3 size: 13 residues. V gave up 5 bases and J gave up 2 bases, with 10 bases separating them. The CDR3 loop is CASSPGFTYEQYF. CDR3 bases: TGTGCCAGTAGTCCCGGGTTCACCTACGAGCAGTACTTC.

CDR3 in amino acids: CASSYSGAAYNEQFF. CDR3 sequence (DNA): TGTGCCAGCAGCTATAGCGGGGCCGCCTACAATGAGCAGTTCTTC. This chain links TRBV7-2 with TRBJ2-1; 8 bases map to TRBD2. This CDR3 is 15 amino acids long. After removal of 4 bases from V and 2 bases from J, the junction contained 4 bases not matched to a gene. In germline, CDR1 is SGHTA, CDR2 FQGNSA.

The chain uses TRBV6-1 and TRBJ1-2; D call uncertain. CDR1 and CDR2 from the germline V gene are MNHNS and SASEGT. Trimming shortened V by 7 bases and J by 1 base, and 10 bases separated the two germline ends. The CDR3 spans 13 residues. DNA for the CDR3: TGTGCCAGCACGAGGGCAGTTAACTATGGCTACACCTTC. Translated, it gives CASTRAVNYGYTF.

The genes are TRBV7-8 and TRBJ2-2; TRBD1 matches 7 bases. Unmatched junction bases numbered 7, after V lost 5 bases and J lost 7 bases. This CDR3 comprises 14 residues. Germline V lookup: CDR1 SGHVS, CDR2 FQNEAQ. CDR3 protein: CASSPDRENGELFF. Written as DNA, the CDR3 is TGTGCCAGCAGCCCTGACAGGGAAAACGGGGAGCTGTTTTTT.

J is TRBJ2-1 and V is TRBV29-1; D might be TRBD2 (6 bases). V was pared by 4 bases and J by 7 bases, with 14 bases between. The germline V gene has CDR1 SQVTM and CDR2 ANQGSEA. The CDR3 has 13 residues. The CDR3 DNA reads TGCAGCGTTGGCGAGGGACTCTGGAATGAGCAGTTCTTC. It codes for CSVGEGLWNEQFF.

This chain connects TRBV2 to TRBJ2-1; perhaps TRBD1 as D (6 bases). This CDR3 spans 17 amino acids. The V and J ends lost 2 bases and 2 bases respectively, with 16 bases between them. Germline-derived CDR1 and CDR2 are SNHLY and FYNNEI. The CDR3 protein is CASSELASGATYNEQFF. CDR3 in DNA: TGTGCCAGCAGTGAATTGGCGTCAGGGGCCACCTACAATGAGCAGTTCTTC.

J is TRBJ2-7 and V is TRBV7-2; D is possibly TRBD2 (6 bases). Trimming pared 4 bases from V and 0 bases from J, leaving 13 bases between. The CDR3 sequence is 15 residues long. The germline V gene encodes CDR1 SGHTA and CDR2 FQGNSA. The CDR3 nucleotides are TGTGCCAGCAGCTCCCGTAGCGGAAGCTCCTACGAGCAGTACTTC. Its translation: CASSSRSGSSYEQYF.

As concerns this clone: The junction and the germline gene differ at one end; a read error may be behind it. The chain couples TRBV7-7 to TRBJ2-7, with 9 bases that match TRBD2. This CDR3 is built from 14 residues. Germline CDR1 and CDR2: SSHAT and FNYEAQ (reference sequence). The CDR3 coding sequence is TGTGCTAGCAGCCCCAGGACTAGCGCCTACGAGCAGTACTTC. Its protein product is CASSPRTSAYEQYF.

The rearrangement links TRBV4-1 to TRBJ1-3; the D is unclear. This CDR3 is built from 18 residues. Trimming shortened V by 0 bases and J by 2 bases, and 17 bases separated the two germline ends. Germline-derived CDR1 and CDR2 are MGHRA and YSYEKL. CDR3 nucleotides: TGCGCCAGCAGCCAAGATCGCTTATTCGTACAGCCTGGAAACACCATATATTTT. This sequence encodes CASSQDRLFVQPGNTIYF.

The chain couples TRBV10-3 to TRBJ1-2; D gene uncertain. Germline V gives CDR1 ENHRY, CDR2 SYGVKD. The CDR3 contains 13 residues. V was trimmed by 4 bases and J by 8 bases, leaving 14 bases between them. This chain's CDR3 is CAISAVENRGYTF. For the CDR3, the DNA is TGTGCCATCAGTGCAGTGGAGAATCGAGGCTACACCTTC.

The rearrangement joins TRBV2 to TRBJ2-2; maybe TRBD1 (6 bases). CDR3 length: 19 amino acids. CDR1 and CDR2 from the germline V gene are SNHLY and FYNNEI. Trimming left V 2 bases short and J 1 base short, with 20 bases between. The CDR3 protein is CASSERLGAFKLNTGELFF. The CDR3 DNA follows: TGTGCCAGCAGTGAAAGGTTGGGGGCCTTCAAACTGAACACCGGGGAGCTGTTTTTT.

This chain connects TRBV9 to TRBJ2-1; a possible D gene is TRBD1 (6 bases). Trimming removed 2 bases from V and 6 bases from J, with 9 bases in between. CDR3 length: 13 residues. Germline V gene lookup returns CDR1 SGDLS and CDR2 YYNGEE. The CDR3 region has the DNA TGTGCCAGCAGCGTTCAAGGGGGCAATGAGCAGTTCTTC. This sequence encodes CASSVQGGNEQFF. Looking up the rest from reference TRBV9 and TRBJ2-1 gives the full variable domain: DSGVTQTPKHLITATGQRVTLRCSPRSGDLSVYWYQQSLDQGLQFLIQYYNGEERAKGNILERFSAQQFPDLHSELNLSSLELGDSALYFCASSVQGGNEQFFGPGTRLTVL.

The chain couples TRBV7-6 to TRBJ2-7; TRBD1 is a possible D gene (5 bases). This CDR3 has 13 residues. Germline V lookup: CDR1 SGHVS, CDR2 FNYEAQ. V dropped 4 bases and J dropped 4 bases, with 11 bases sitting between them. This CDR3 is CASSSQGKYEQYF. In nucleotides, the CDR3 is TGTGCCAGCAGCTCGCAGGGCAAGTACGAGCAGTACTTC.

This clone was recorded once. The rearrangement joins TRBV5-1 to TRBJ2-4; no definite D call. From germline, CDR1 is SGHRS and CDR2 YFSETQ. V was trimmed by 0 bases and J by 8 bases, leaving 6 bases between them. The CDR3 length is 12 residues. The CDR3 sequence is CASSLESDIQYF. For the CDR3, the DNA is TGCGCCAGCAGCTTGGAGAGTGACATTCAGTACTTC.

The chain carries TRBV27 and TRBJ2-2, with a weak D call TRBD1 (5 bases). The CDR3 extends over 14 amino acids. Trimming left V 7 bases short and J 2 bases short, with 11 bases between. Looked up from germline, CDR1 is MNHEY and CDR2 is SMNVEV (reference sequence). CDR3 amino acids: CASKAGINTGELFF. The CDR3 coding sequence is TGTGCCAGCAAAGCAGGGATTAACACCGGGGAGCTGTTTTTT.

V is TRBV6-1 and J is TRBJ1-5; the match to TRBD1 covers 10 bases. CDR1 and CDR2 from the germline V gene are MNHNS and SASEGT. The CDR3 is 18 amino acids. Trimming cost V 4 bases and J 8 bases; bases outside gene matches: 17. CDR3 in amino acids: CASSGEAGTGVWGEPQHF. The CDR3 DNA follows: TGTGCCAGCAGTGGGGAAGCCGGGACAGGGGTGTGGGGGGAGCCCCAGCATTTT.

This chain connects TRBV6-6 to TRBJ2-5; D is ambiguous. The ends were cut back, 2 bases at V and 3 bases at J, with 13 bases in the middle. The CDR3 contains 15 residues. Germline CDR1 reads MNHNY; CDR2 reads SVGAGI (reference sequence). The DNA of the CDR3 is TGTGCCAGCAGTTACGGTTGGCGGTCGAAAGAGACCCAGTACTTC. Translating gives CASSYGWRSKETQYF.